The T cell receptor beta chain described here comes from a study of blood T cell repertoires in COVID-19. Study context: There were acute and convalescent COVID-19 samples, and they came from the United States, Italy and Spain. Nucleic acid was either cDNA or gDNA, and it came from T cells, B-cell-depleted T cells, or PBMCs.

Original handling: Reference gene primer amplification yielded estimated nucleated cell counts. The data were produced by immunoSEQ multiplex PCR, yet TCRdb's version contains in-frame clones alone and is incomplete. From that table come the V and J calls and clone size; the DNA was used to work out D and trimming. The table shows 250,000 to 300,000 clones, with roughly 86% occurring only once. Specimen: peripheral blood. This receptor was obtained from a woman aged 25 to 39 with acute or convalescent COVID-19.

The DNA of the CDR3 is TGTGCCAGCAGGGCCGGGAGTAGGGCTTTCTTT. Its protein product is CASRAGSRAFF. The V and J genes are TRBV12-3 or TRBV12-4 and TRBJ1-1, with D uncertain. Trimming shortened V by 6 bases and J by 11 bases, and 13 bases separated the two germline ends. This CDR3 has 11 amino acids.